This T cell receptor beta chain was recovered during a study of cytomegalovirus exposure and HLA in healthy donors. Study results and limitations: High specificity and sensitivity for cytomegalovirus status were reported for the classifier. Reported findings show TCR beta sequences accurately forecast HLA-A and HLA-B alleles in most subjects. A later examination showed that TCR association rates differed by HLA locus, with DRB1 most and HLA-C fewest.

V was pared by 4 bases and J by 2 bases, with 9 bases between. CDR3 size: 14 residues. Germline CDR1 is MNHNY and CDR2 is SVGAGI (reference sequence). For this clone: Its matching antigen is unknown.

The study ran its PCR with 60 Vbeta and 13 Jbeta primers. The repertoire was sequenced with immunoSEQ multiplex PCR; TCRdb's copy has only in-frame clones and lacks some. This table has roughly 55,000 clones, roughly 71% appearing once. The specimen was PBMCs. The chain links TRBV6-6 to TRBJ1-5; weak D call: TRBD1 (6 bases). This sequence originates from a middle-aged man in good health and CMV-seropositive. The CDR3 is CASSSSGGNQPQHF. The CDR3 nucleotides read TGTGCCAGCAGTTCGTCAGGGGGCAATCAGCCCCAGCATTTT.